This entry describes one T cell receptor beta chain. Patients of the Seattle cohort, enrolled during active infection, were followed longitudinally. The data derive from a study of blood T cell repertoires in COVID-19. Data came from immunoSEQ multiplex PCR; TCRdb stores just in-frame clones and leaves some out. Of about 260,000 clones in the sample, around 90% are singletons; the top ten hold approximately 2.6%. Sequencing was performed on peripheral blood. This TCR derives from a person under 35 with COVID-19, enrolled during active disease.

The CDR3 sequence: CASSQAGFSGNTIYF. The CDR3 DNA is TGTGCCAGCAGCCAAGCAGGGTTCTCTGGAAACACCATATATTTT. This chain uses TRBV5-4 with TRBJ1-3; the D gene is possibly TRBD1 (5 bases). This CDR3 has 15 residues. Trimming took off 4 bases at V and 0 bases at J, with 11 bases between the two ends. Looked up from germline, CDR1 is SGHNT and CDR2 is YYREEE (reference sequence).